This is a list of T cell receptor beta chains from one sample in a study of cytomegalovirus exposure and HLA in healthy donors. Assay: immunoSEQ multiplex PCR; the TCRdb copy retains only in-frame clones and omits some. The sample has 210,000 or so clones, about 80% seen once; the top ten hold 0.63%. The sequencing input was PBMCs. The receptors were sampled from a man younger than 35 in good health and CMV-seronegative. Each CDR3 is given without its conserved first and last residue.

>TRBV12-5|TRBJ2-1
ASGPGVEQF
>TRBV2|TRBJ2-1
ASSFTGVPSEQF
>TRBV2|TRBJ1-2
ASSEWGDRGGYT
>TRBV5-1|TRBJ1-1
ASREGQGNTEAF
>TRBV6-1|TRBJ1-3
ASRLNSGNTIY
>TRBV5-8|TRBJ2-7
ASSWTGFAYEQY
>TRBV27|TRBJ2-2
ASSTGLARNTGELF
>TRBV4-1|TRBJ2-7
ASSHGTGVYEQY
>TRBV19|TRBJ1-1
ASSPGQGWTEAF
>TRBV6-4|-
ASSESSGPSYEQY
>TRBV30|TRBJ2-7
AWAGIGIEQY
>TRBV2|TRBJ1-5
ASSVQGANNQPQH
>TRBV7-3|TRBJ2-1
ASSLGLAGGREQF
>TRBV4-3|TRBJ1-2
ASSPGQPLYGYT
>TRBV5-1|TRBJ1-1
ASSQGQGSAEAF
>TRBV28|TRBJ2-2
ASSFSAGGNTGELF
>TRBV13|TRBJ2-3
ASSLVSASGSLADTQY
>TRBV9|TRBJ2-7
ASSVDAGGSSYEQY
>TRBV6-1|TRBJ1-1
ASSEAGRVDTEAF
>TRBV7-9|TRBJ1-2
SSSPPTGWGYGYT
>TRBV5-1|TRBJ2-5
ASSLRGFGETQY
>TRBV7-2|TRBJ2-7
ASSPSLAGAEQY
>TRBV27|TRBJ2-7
ASSLQDTANEQY
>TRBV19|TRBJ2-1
ASRQGPDSYNEQF
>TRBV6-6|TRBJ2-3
ASRSVGQTDTQY
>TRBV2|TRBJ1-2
ASSDTGGGYT
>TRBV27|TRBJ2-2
ASTPGPITGELF
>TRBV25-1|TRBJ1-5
ASSTGNNQPQH
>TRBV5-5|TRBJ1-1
ASSLGTDNTEAF
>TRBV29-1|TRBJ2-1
SVEWASRSNEQF
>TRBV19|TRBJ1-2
ASSAGTAPHGYT
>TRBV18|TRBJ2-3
ASSPPGGYGDTQY
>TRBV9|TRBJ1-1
ASSVGGYMNTEAF
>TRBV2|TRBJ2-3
ARGGTAGEADTQY
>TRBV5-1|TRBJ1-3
ASSLAGPSSGNTIY
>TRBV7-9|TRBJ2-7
SSSLGGGGGTTYEQY